These 10 T cell receptor beta chains came from one sample sequenced in a study of cytomegalovirus exposure and HLA in healthy donors. Primers: 60 Vbeta forward and 13 Jbeta reverse. Assay: immunoSEQ multiplex PCR; the TCRdb copy retains only in-frame clones and omits some. The sample's table shows approximately 210,000 clones. The sample consisted of PBMCs. These receptors originate from a woman in her twenties or thirties in good health and CMV-seropositive.

The chain employs TRBV6-5 and TRBJ2-3, with D perhaps TRBD1 (6 bases). The CDR3 is 14 amino acids. Germline CDR1 MNHEY, CDR2 SVGAGI. The V gene lost 2 bases and the J gene lost 4 bases, with 10 bases spanning the gap. The CDR3 coding sequence is TGTGCCAGCAGTTACCTCCCAGGGGCAGATACGCAGTATTTT. As protein: CASSYLPGADTQYF.

The chain has TRBV5-1 and TRBJ2-6, with D hard to call. V shed 0 bases and J shed 1 base, with 5 bases lying between them. The germline CDR1 and CDR2 sequences are SGHRS and YFSETQ. This CDR3 contains 15 residues. CDR3 loop: CASSLGASGANVLTF. As DNA, the CDR3 is TGCGCCAGCAGCTTGGGGGCGTCTGGGGCCAACGTCCTGACTTTC.

The chain employs TRBV2 and TRBJ1-4; 7 bases map to TRBD1. The CDR3 runs to 13 residues. Germline-derived CDR1 and CDR2 are SNHLY and FYNNEI. V dropped 10 bases and J dropped 5; count of bases not matched to a gene: 7. Here the CDR3 DNA reads TGTGCCACAACAGGGGACGGGAATGAAAAACTGTTTTTT. Residues: CATTGDGNEKLFF. The variable domain in full, completed from reference TRBV2 and TRBJ1-4, reads EPEVTQTPSHQVTQMGQEVILRCVPISNHLYFYWYRQILGQKVEFLVSFYNNEISEKSEIFDDQFSVERPDGSNFTLKIRSTKLEDSAMYFCATTGDGNEKLFFGSGTQLSVL.

The chain is built from TRBV9 and TRBJ2-1; 13 nucleotides line up with TRBD2. From germline, CDR1 is SGDLS and CDR2 YYNGEE. The CDR3 consists of 18 residues. The V gene end was trimmed by 0 bases and the J gene end by 7 bases; junction bases not matched to a gene: 10. The CDR3 DNA reads as TGTGCCAGCAGCGTAGAGGTTCCCGGACTAGCGGGAGTAAATGAGCAGTTCTTC. It yields the protein CASSVEVPGLAGVNEQFF.

V and J are TRBV5-8 and TRBJ2-7; D gene unclear. V shed 1 base and J shed 2 bases, with 7 bases lying between them. CDR1 is SGHTS and CDR2 is YDEGEE in the germline V gene. The CDR3 loop spans 13 amino acids. CDR3 amino acids: CASSLMGPYEQYF. DNA of the CDR3: TGTGCCAGCAGCTTGATGGGCCCCTACGAGCAGTACTTC. The variable domain in full, with the rest retrieved from reference TRBV5-8 and TRBJ2-7, is EAGVTQSPTHLIKTRGQQATLRCSPISGHTSVYWYQQALGLGLQFLLWYDEGEERNRGNFPPRFSGRQFPNYSSELNVNALELEDSALYLCASSLMGPYEQYFGPGTRLTVT.

The genes are TRBV2 and TRBJ1-1; 7 bases map to TRBD1. The CDR3 is 16 amino acids. Trimming removed 4 bases from V and 0 bases from J; junction bases left unmatched: 8. CDR1 is SNHLY and CDR2 is FYNNEI in the germline V gene. The CDR3 here is CASSAEGAIMNTEAFF. CDR3 coding DNA: TGTGCCAGCAGTGCCGAGGGGGCGATAATGAACACTGAAGCTTTCTTT. The whole variable domain, remainder taken from reference TRBV2 and TRBJ1-1, is EPEVTQTPSHQVTQMGQEVILRCVPISNHLYFYWYRQILGQKVEFLVSFYNNEISEKSEIFDDQFSVERPDGSNFTLKIRSTKLEDSAMYFCASSAEGAIMNTEAFFGQGTRLTVV.

The J gene is TRBJ1-1, the V gene TRBV14, with D possibly being TRBD1 (5 bases). This CDR3 is 17 amino acids long. The V end was cut by 1 base, the J end by 3 bases, with 18 bases between. Germline V gene lookup returns CDR1 SGHDN and CDR2 FVKESK. Here the CDR3 reads CASSQGPRGAGYTEAFF. In DNA form, the CDR3 reads TGTGCCAGCAGCCAAGGTCCTCGGGGCGCGGGGTACACTGAAGCTTTCTTT.

The chain joins TRBV23-1 to TRBJ2-7; 14 bases are shared with TRBD2. TRBV23-1 is given ORF status, its function remaining uncertain. CDR3 length: 21 residues. V trimming: 0 bases; J trimming: 2 bases; junction bases outside the gene matches: 15. CDR3 in amino acids: CASSQSFPLSTSGRAPYEQYF. CDR3 DNA: TGCGCCAGCAGTCAATCATTTCCTCTCTCGACTAGCGGGAGGGCCCCCTACGAGCAGTACTTC.

This chain connects TRBV2 to TRBJ1-4, with a weak D call TRBD1 (5 bases). V dropped 2 bases and J dropped 4 bases, with 11 bases sitting between them. The CDR3 covers 15 residues. The germline V gene encodes CDR1 SNHLY and CDR2 FYNNEI. Here the CDR3 reads CASSELGEDNEKLFF. The DNA for the CDR3 is TGTGCCAGCAGTGAACTGGGGGAGGATAATGAAAAACTGTTTTTT.

The chain carries TRBV2 and TRBJ1-1, with a tentative D call TRBD1 (5 bases). Germline CDR1 SNHLY, CDR2 FYNNEI. The CDR3 runs 15 residues. The germline V and J ends were trimmed by 2 bases and 4 bases, with 14 bases remaining between them. This chain's CDR3 is CASSERPGFGTEAFF. The CDR3 DNA is TGTGCCAGCAGTGAACGCCCAGGGTTTGGCACTGAAGCTTTCTTT.